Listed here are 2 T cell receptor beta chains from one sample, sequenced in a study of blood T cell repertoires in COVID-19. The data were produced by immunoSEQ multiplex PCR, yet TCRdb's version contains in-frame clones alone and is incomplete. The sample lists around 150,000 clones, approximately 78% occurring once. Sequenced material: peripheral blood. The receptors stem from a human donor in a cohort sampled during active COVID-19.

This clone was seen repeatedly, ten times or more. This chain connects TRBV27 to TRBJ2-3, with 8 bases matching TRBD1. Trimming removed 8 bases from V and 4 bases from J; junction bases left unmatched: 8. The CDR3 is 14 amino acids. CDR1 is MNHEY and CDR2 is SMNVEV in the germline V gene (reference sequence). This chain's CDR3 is CASGDRGPPDTQYF. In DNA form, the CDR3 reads TGTGCCAGCGGAGACAGGGGTCCTCCAGATACGCAGTATTTT.

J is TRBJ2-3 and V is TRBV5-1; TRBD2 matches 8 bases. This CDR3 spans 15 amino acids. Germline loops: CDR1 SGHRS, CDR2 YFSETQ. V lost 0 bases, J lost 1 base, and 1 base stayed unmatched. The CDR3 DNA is TGCGCCAGCAGCTTGGGTAGCGGGGGCACAGATACGCAGTATTTT. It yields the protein CASSLGSGGTDTQYF. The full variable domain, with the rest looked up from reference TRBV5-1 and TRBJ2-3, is KAGVTQTPRYLIKTRGQQVTLSCSPISGHRSVSWYQQTPGQGLQFLFEYFSETQRNKGNFPGRFSGRQFSNSRSEMNVSTLELGDSALYLCASSLGSGGTDTQYFGPGTRLTVL.